This entry features one T cell receptor beta chain sequence. Antigen unknown. Sample-barcoded 5' priming and a J-beta primer mix drove a second PCR of roughly 6 to 12 cycles. TCRdb passed the 5' RACE reads through MiXCR, listing each CDR3 protein once. The data show 800,000 or so distinct CDR3 sequences, roughly 25% seen once. These data originate in a study of blood T cells in healthy people across ages. Study outcomes and limitations: CMV infection status of these donors was not known.

The germline gives CDR1 SNHLY, CDR2 FYNNEI. CDR3 length: 13 residues. These data were also reused for a study on T cells of mothers and their children. That study adds: The study obtained over 9 million TCR beta CDR3 reads per mother and a few million per child.

The receptor was derived from a boy younger than 18 in good health. Sequencing input: blood. The chain uses TRBV2 and TRBJ2-5; 9 bases map to TRBD1. The J call may be mistaken, given a closer DNA end match to TRBJ2-1. The CDR3: CARGGQGYNEQFF. DNA of the CDR3: TGTGCCAGGGGGGGACAGGGCTACAATGAGCAGTTCTTC.